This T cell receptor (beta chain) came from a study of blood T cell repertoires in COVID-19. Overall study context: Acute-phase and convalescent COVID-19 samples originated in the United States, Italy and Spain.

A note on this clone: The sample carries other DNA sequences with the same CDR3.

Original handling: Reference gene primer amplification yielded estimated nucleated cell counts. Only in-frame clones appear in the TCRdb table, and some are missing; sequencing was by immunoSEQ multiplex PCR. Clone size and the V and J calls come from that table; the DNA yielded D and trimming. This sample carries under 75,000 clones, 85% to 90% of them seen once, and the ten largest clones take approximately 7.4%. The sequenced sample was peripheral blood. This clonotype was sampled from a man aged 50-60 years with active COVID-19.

DNA for the CDR3: TGTGCCAGCAGTTACGGGAGTAATCAGCCCCAGCATTTT. Translated: CASSYGSNQPQHF. The chain combines TRBV6-5 with TRBJ1-5; D is ambiguous. Germline-derived CDR1 and CDR2 are MNHEY and SVGAGI. Trimming stripped 2 bases from V and 4 bases from J, with 6 bases between. The CDR3 extends over 13 amino acids.